This is a list of T cell receptor beta chains from one sample in a study of blood T cell repertoires in COVID-19. This table comes from immunoSEQ multiplex PCR, and its TCRdb copy is limited to in-frame clones, with some not included. The sample lists 200,000 to 250,000 clones; about 85% were seen once. Sample: PBMCs or T cells enriched from blood (not recorded which). The origin of the receptors is a man aged 30 to 45 who had recovered from COVID-19. Each CDR3 is given with its conserved first and last residue. Fields, in order: J gene, clone size, V gene, D gene, CDR3 DNA, CDR3 protein. D genes are given only for firm matches. Part of the rows lack a size; the others show once, few, many or a class for expanded clones.

J gene: TRBJ2-3
clone size: few
V gene: TRBV10-3
D gene: -
CDR3 DNA: TGTGCCATCAGTGACCCCGGGCGGGGTCCTGAACAGAGAGATACGCAGTATTTT
CDR3 protein: CAISDPGRGPEQRDTQYF

J gene: TRBJ2-1
clone size: -
V gene: TRBV30
D gene: TRBD2
CDR3 DNA: TGTGCCTGGAGTAAGGGACTAGCGGGAGGGTACAATGAGCAGTTCTTC
CDR3 protein: CAWSKGLAGGYNEQFF

J gene: TRBJ2-2
clone size: once
V gene: TRBV6-1
D gene: -
CDR3 DNA: TGTGCCACCTTGGGGGGCGGGGAGCTGTTTTTT
CDR3 protein: CATLGGGELFF

J gene: TRBJ1-2
clone size: -
V gene: TRBV19
D gene: -
CDR3 DNA: TGTGCCAGTAGAAACCCCGGGATCCGCTATGGCTACACCTTC
CDR3 protein: CASRNPGIRYGYTF

J gene: TRBJ1-5
clone size: -
V gene: TRBV7-9
D gene: -
CDR3 DNA: TGTGCCAGCAGCGCCGGACAGATCAGCAATCAGCCCCAGCATTTT
CDR3 protein: CASSAGQISNQPQHF

J gene: TRBJ2-3
clone size: once
V gene: TRBV6-2/TRBV6-3
D gene: -
CDR3 DNA: TGTGCCAGCAGTTACTTCGGGGGAAACACGCAGTATTTT
CDR3 protein: CASSYFGGNTQYF

J gene: TRBJ2-5
clone size: -
V gene: TRBV23-1
D gene: -
CDR3 DNA: TGCGCCAGAACGTACCAGGGCCATCCGTACTTC
CDR3 protein: CARTYQGHPYF

J gene: TRBJ1-1
clone size: -
V gene: TRBV7-2
D gene: -
CDR3 DNA: TGTGCCAGCAGCTTAGAAAGACGGGTAGTGCAGAACACTGAAGCTTTCTTT
CDR3 protein: CASSLERRVVQNTEAFF

J gene: TRBJ1-4
clone size: few
V gene: TRBV30
D gene: -
CDR3 DNA: TGTGCCTGGGCGTCCATGGGGCGAGATGAAAAACTGTTTTTT
CDR3 protein: CAWASMGRDEKLFF

J gene: TRBJ1-2
clone size: -
V gene: TRBV6-5
D gene: -
CDR3 DNA: TGTGCCAGCAGTTACTCGGGCGCAGACGGAAAATATGGCTACACCTTC
CDR3 protein: CASSYSGADGKYGYTF

J gene: TRBJ1-4
clone size: -
V gene: TRBV10-3
D gene: -
CDR3 DNA: TGTGCCATCAGTGAGTACAGGGCAACTAATGAAAAACTGTTTTTT
CDR3 protein: CAISEYRATNEKLFF

J gene: TRBJ2-3
clone size: -
V gene: TRBV28
D gene: -
CDR3 DNA: TGTGCCAGCAGGGGGGGGCTTGGCGGTTTTAGCACAGATACGCAGTATTTT
CDR3 protein: CASRGGLGGFSTDTQYF

J gene: TRBJ1-3
clone size: -
V gene: TRBV6-6
D gene: -
CDR3 DNA: TGTGCCAGCAGTTCCAACCGGGTGACTGGAAACACCATATATTTT
CDR3 protein: CASSSNRVTGNTIYF

J gene: TRBJ1-5
clone size: -
V gene: TRBV2
D gene: -
CDR3 DNA: TGTGCCAGCAGTCGAGAGTGGGGCGATCAGCCCCAGCATTTT
CDR3 protein: CASSREWGDQPQHF

J gene: TRBJ1-5
clone size: -
V gene: TRBV28
D gene: TRBD1
CDR3 DNA: TGTGCCAGCAGACGGACAGGGTCTAGCAATCAGCCCCAGCATTTT
CDR3 protein: CASRRTGSSNQPQHF

J gene: TRBJ2-3
clone size: -
V gene: TRBV19
D gene: TRBD2
CDR3 DNA: TGTGCCAGTAGTATAGGACTAGCGGGGGGCGCAGATACGCAGTATTTT
CDR3 protein: CASSIGLAGGADTQYF

J gene: TRBJ2-7
clone size: -
V gene: TRBV28
D gene: -
CDR3 DNA: TGTGCCAGCAGTTTATACCCGGAGTGGGGCGATGGGACCTACGAGCAGTACTTC
CDR3 protein: CASSLYPEWGDGTYEQYF

J gene: TRBJ2-5
clone size: -
V gene: TRBV11-2
D gene: -
CDR3 DNA: TGTGCCAGCAGCTTCGAATCCGGGACCCAGTACTTC
CDR3 protein: CASSFESGTQYF

J gene: TRBJ1-4
clone size: -
V gene: TRBV7-3
D gene: -
CDR3 DNA: TGTGCCAGCACCATCAACCGGGTCCCGTCCGGTAGCAATGAAAAACTGTTTTTT
CDR3 protein: CASTINRVPSGSNEKLFF

J gene: TRBJ1-6
clone size: -
V gene: TRBV5-1
D gene: -
CDR3 DNA: TGCGCCAGCAGCTTAGAAGGACAGACACCCCTCCACTTT
CDR3 protein: CASSLEGQTPLHF

J gene: TRBJ2-7
clone size: -
V gene: TRBV30
D gene: -
CDR3 DNA: TGTGCCTGGGAGGCTGGACAGCAAATACAGTACTTC
CDR3 protein: CAWEAGQQIQYF

J gene: TRBJ1-5
clone size: -
V gene: TRBV2
D gene: -
CDR3 DNA: TGTGCCAGCAGTTCGCCCTCAGGCGCTTTTCAGCCCCAGCATTTT
CDR3 protein: CASSSPSGAFQPQHF

J gene: TRBJ1-1
clone size: -
V gene: TRBV6-5
D gene: -
CDR3 DNA: TGTGCCAGCGGGAGCCATTTGAACACTGAAGCTTTCTTT
CDR3 protein: CASGSHLNTEAFF

J gene: TRBJ2-7
clone size: -
V gene: TRBV5-4
D gene: TRBD2
CDR3 DNA: TGTGCCAGCAGCTTAGCGGGGGACTCCTACGAGCAGTACTTC
CDR3 protein: CASSLAGDSYEQYF

J gene: TRBJ2-7
clone size: -
V gene: TRBV4-1
D gene: -
CDR3 DNA: TGCGCCAGCAGCCAAGGTGTGGCAGCCTACGAGCAGTACTTC
CDR3 protein: CASSQGVAAYEQYF

J gene: TRBJ2-7
clone size: -
V gene: TRBV5-4
D gene: TRBD1
CDR3 DNA: TGTGCCAGCAGCACCCGGACAGGGGACAGCAACGAGCAGTACTTC
CDR3 protein: CASSTRTGDSNEQYF

J gene: TRBJ1-2
clone size: -
V gene: TRBV27
D gene: -
CDR3 DNA: TGTGCCAGCAGTTTCTTTGGTCCGGGGAGGAGAGGTGGCTACACCTTC
CDR3 protein: CASSFFGPGRRGGYTF